The rows below give T cell receptor beta chains drawn from one sample of a study of blood T cell repertoires in COVID-19. Repertoires were generated with immunoSEQ multiplex PCR, while TCRdb's copy carries only in-frame clones and drops some. The table lists around 100,000 clones, more than 75% of them singletons. The specimen was peripheral blood. The source is a woman in her twenties or thirties with acute or convalescent COVID-19. Each CDR3 is given with its conserved first and last residue. D genes are given only for firm matches. Some rows have no size entry. The others give once, few or many, or a class for an expanded clone.

V gene,clone size,J gene,D gene,CDR3 protein,CDR3 DNA
TRBV6-1,NA,TRBJ2-2,TRBD1,CASSEQGDTGELFF,TGTGCCAGCAGTGAACAGGGGGACACCGGGGAGCTGTTTTTT
TRBV15,once,TRBJ2-1,NA,CATRRSGYNEQFF,TGTGCCACCAGGAGGTCGGGCTACAATGAGCAGTTCTTC
TRBV28,NA,TRBJ1-5,TRBD1,CASSPGDRGRNQPQHF,TGTGCCAGCAGTCCCGGGGACAGGGGACGCAATCAGCCCCAGCATTTT
TRBV5-1,NA,TRBJ1-2,NA,CASSGDTLRGYTF,TGCGCCAGCAGCGGGGACACCCTTAGGGGCTACACCTTC
TRBV18,NA,TRBJ2-3,NA,CASSPARGTDTQYF,TGTGCCAGCTCACCAGCACGGGGCACAGATACGCAGTATTTT
TRBV28,NA,TRBJ1-6,NA,CASYRGGGVNSPLHF,TGTGCCAGCTATCGGGGAGGAGGGGTTAATTCACCCCTCCACTTT
TRBV5-1,NA,TRBJ2-4,TRBD2,CASSPTSGGDIQYF,TGCGCCAGCAGCCCGACTAGCGGGGGTGACATTCAGTACTTC
TRBV21-1,NA,TRBJ1-4,NA,CASRLHRSTNEKLFF,TGTGCCAGCAGACTACACCGTTCAACTAATGAAAAACTGTTTTTT
TRBV19,once,TRBJ2-1,NA,CASSTQSTRQYNEQFF,TGTGCCAGTAGTACCCAATCAACGCGACAGTACAATGAGCAGTTCTTC
TRBV7-9,NA,TRBJ1-2,NA,CASSWTLRANYGYTF,TGTGCCAGCAGCTGGACTCTTCGGGCTAACTATGGCTACACCTTC
TRBV15,once,TRBJ2-1,TRBD1,CATSRGTGGTEQFF,TGTGCCACCAGCAGAGGTACAGGGGGGACGGAGCAGTTCTTC
TRBV5-8,NA,TRBJ2-6,NA,CASRSRTGANVLTF,TGTGCCAGCAGGTCGAGGACTGGGGCCAACGTCCTGACTTTC
TRBV13,NA,TRBJ2-7,TRBD1,CASSYRDRAYEQYF,TGTGCCAGCAGCTACCGGGACAGGGCTTACGAGCAGTACTTC
TRBV30,NA,TRBJ2-1,NA,CAWSVRRGRSNEQFF,TGTGCCTGGAGTGTACGGAGGGGTAGGTCCAATGAGCAGTTCTTC
TRBV30,NA,TRBJ1-6,NA,CAWRLNSHSPLHF,TGTGCCTGGAGACTTAATTCGCATTCACCCCTCCACTTT
TRBV28,NA,TRBJ2-7,TRBD1,CASSLFPGQGPYEQYF,TGTGCCAGCAGTTTATTTCCGGGACAGGGTCCCTACGAGCAGTACTTC
TRBV7-2,NA,TRBJ1-6,TRBD1,CASSWDRSLYSPLHF,TGTGCCAGCAGCTGGGACAGGAGTTTATATTCACCCCTCCACTTT
TRBV13,once,TRBJ2-1,NA,CASSLWTADNEQFF,TGTGCCAGCAGCTTATGGACAGCAGACAATGAGCAGTTCTTC
TRBV28,NA,TRBJ2-7,NA,CASTERRAHEQYF,TGTGCCAGCACCGAAAGGCGGGCCCACGAGCAGTACTTC
TRBV10-3,NA,TRBJ1-2,NA,CAISRGVAFANYGYTF,TGTGCCATCAGCCGGGGGGTGGCCTTCGCTAACTATGGCTACACCTTC
TRBV7-8,NA,TRBJ1-1,TRBD1,CASSGTGTGLNTEAFF,TGTGCCAGCAGCGGCACCGGGACAGGGCTGAACACTGAAGCTTTCTTT
TRBV7-3,NA,TRBJ2-1,TRBD1,CASSPDRVSNEQFF,TGTGCCAGCAGCCCGGACAGGGTAAGCAATGAGCAGTTCTTC
TRBV21-1,once,TRBJ1-5,NA,CASAGGRINQPQHF,TGTGCCAGCGCGGGGGGGCGGATAAATCAGCCCCAGCATTTT
TRBV7-3,few,TRBJ2-3,TRBD1,CASSKWETGADTQYF,TGTGCCAGCAGCAAATGGGAAACAGGGGCAGATACGCAGTATTTT
TRBV25-1,NA,TRBJ2-3,NA,CASSGAGSTDTQYF,TGTGCCAGCAGTGGTGCGGGTTCCACAGATACGCAGTATTTT
TRBV3-1/TRBV3-2,once,TRBJ1-4,TRBD1,CASSQDSWGDSNEKLFF,TGTGCCAGCAGCCAAGATTCTTGGGGGGACAGCAATGAAAAACTGTTTTTT
TRBV28,once,TRBJ2-4,NA,CASSLVGVYGNIQYF,TGTGCCAGCAGTTTAGTAGGGGTCTACGGAAACATTCAGTACTTC
TRBV5-4,once,TRBJ1-1,TRBD1,CASSRTGGNTEAFF,TGTGCCAGCAGCCGGACAGGAGGGAACACTGAAGCTTTCTTT
TRBV7-8,NA,TRBJ1-1,NA,CASSLVGKSLEAFF,TGTGCCAGCAGCTTAGTGGGCAAGAGCCTTGAAGCTTTCTTT
TRBV7-8,NA,TRBJ2-3,TRBD2,CASSLVRGGPGDTQYF,TGTGCCAGCAGCTTAGTGCGGGGGGGGCCGGGAGATACGCAGTATTTT
TRBV5-8,once,TRBJ1-1,TRBD1,CASSYTISGQDTEAFF,TGTGCCAGCAGCTATACCATATCCGGACAGGACACTGAAGCTTTCTTT
TRBV28,NA,TRBJ2-1,TRBD2,CASSPLAGGYNEQFF,TGTGCCAGCAGCCCCCTAGCGGGGGGCTACAATGAGCAGTTCTTC
TRBV2,NA,TRBJ2-6,NA,CASGADPSGANVLTF,TGTGCCAGCGGGGCCGACCCCTCTGGGGCCAACGTCCTGACTTTC
TRBV19,NA,TRBJ2-7,TRBD2,CASRPLAGGSYEQYF,TGTGCCAGTAGACCCCTAGCGGGGGGTTCCTACGAGCAGTACTTC
TRBV28,NA,TRBJ2-7,NA,CASSPLWAGGYEQYF,TGTGCCAGCAGCCCCCTCTGGGCCGGGGGCTACGAGCAGTACTTC
TRBV7-3,once,TRBJ2-2,NA,CASSFSETGELFF,TGTGCCAGCAGCTTTAGCGAGACCGGGGAGCTGTTTTTT
TRBV30,NA,TRBJ2-3,NA,CAWTLTGGFTDTQYF,TGTGCCTGGACCCTGACAGGTGGATTCACAGATACGCAGTATTTT
TRBV5-1,NA,TRBJ2-1,TRBD2,CASSPGLAGQATYNEQFF,TGCGCCAGCAGCCCGGGACTAGCGGGGCAGGCCACCTACAATGAGCAGTTCTTC
TRBV6-4,NA,TRBJ1-5,NA,CASSTFSGSGQPQHF,TGTGCCAGCAGTACCTTTTCAGGGTCGGGTCAGCCCCAGCATTTT
TRBV2,NA,TRBJ1-3,NA,CASTIRSGNTIYF,TGTGCCAGCACGATCAGGTCTGGAAACACCATATATTTT
TRBV3-1/TRBV3-2,NA,TRBJ2-1,TRBD2,CASSQSGGPEEQFF,TGTGCCAGCAGCCAAAGCGGGGGGCCGGAGGAGCAGTTCTTC
TRBV11-2,NA,TRBJ2-1,NA,CASQGVGYNEQFF,TGTGCCAGCCAGGGTGTGGGCTACAATGAGCAGTTCTTC
TRBV9,NA,TRBJ2-6,TRBD1,CASSAGDSRRGANVLTF,TGTGCCAGCAGCGCTGGGGACAGTCGCAGGGGGGCCAACGTCCTGACTTTC
TRBV7-9,few,TRBJ2-1,NA,CASSPHEEQFF,TGTGCCAGCAGCCCACACGAAGAGCAGTTCTTC
TRBV12-3/TRBV12-4,NA,TRBJ1-1,NA,CASQPLANTEAFF,TGTGCCAGTCAACCCTTGGCGAACACTGAAGCTTTCTTT